A single sample gave rise to the 26 T cell receptor beta chains below, sequenced in a study of blood T cell repertoires in COVID-19. The repertoire was sequenced with immunoSEQ multiplex PCR; TCRdb's copy has only in-frame clones and lacks some. The data hold more than 95,000 clones, with roughly 88% observed a single time. The sample comprised peripheral blood. These TCRs come from a human donor in a cohort sampled during active COVID-19.

The V and J genes are TRBV5-6 and TRBJ1-2; TRBD1 aligns across 7 bases. The germline gives CDR1 SGHDT, CDR2 YYEEEE. V was clipped by 1 base and J by 8 bases; unmatched bases: 8. There are 14 residues in the CDR3. The CDR3 loop reads CASSLTGDWQGYTF. DNA for the CDR3: TGTGCCAGCAGCTTGACAGGGGACTGGCAGGGCTACACCTTC.

This rearrangement joins TRBV4-1 to TRBJ1-5; 7 bases line up with TRBD1. The trim removed 3 bases at V and 6 bases at J, leaving 5 bases unmatched. The CDR3 runs to 14 residues. Per the germline V gene, CDR1 is MGHRA and CDR2 is YSYEKL. CDR3 loop: CASSQGTVAQPQHF. Here the CDR3 DNA reads TGCGCCAGCAGCCAGGGGACAGTCGCTCAGCCCCAGCATTTT.

The genes are TRBV27 and TRBJ2-1; 8 bases line up with TRBD2. Germline V gives CDR1 MNHEY, CDR2 SMNVEV (reference sequence). The ends lost 6 bases at V and 2 bases at J; junction bases unmatched: 6. This CDR3 is 15 amino acids long. CDR3: CASRPAGDAYNEQFF. In nucleotides, the CDR3 is TGTGCCAGCAGACCAGCGGGAGACGCCTACAATGAGCAGTTCTTC.

This clone is a singleton in its sample. The rearrangement links TRBV5-1 to TRBJ1-2; D is ambiguous. The CDR3 spans 19 residues. Trimming took 0 bases from V and 2 from J, leaving 23 bases between them. Germline V gene lookup returns CDR1 SGHRS and CDR2 YFSETQ. This chain's CDR3 is CASSLDPSRWSAENYGYTF. CDR3 nucleotide sequence: TGCGCCAGCAGCTTGGATCCCTCCCGTTGGTCTGCAGAAAACTATGGCTACACCTTC.

In DNA form, the CDR3 reads TGTGCCAGCACCGAGAGGACAGGGGTGGTGAAGACCCAGTACTTC. It encodes CASTERTGVVKTQYF. V and J are TRBV2 and TRBJ2-5; 9 bases are a match to TRBD1. Germline V CDR1 and CDR2: SNHLY, FYNNEI. The CDR3 extends over 15 amino acids. V lost 7 bases to trimming and J lost 6 bases; unmatched junction nucleotides: 12.

This clone was recorded a few times. The genes are TRBV4-2 and TRBJ2-7, with TRBD1 matching 7 bases. CDR1 and CDR2 (germline): LGHNA, YNFKEQ. The trim removed 1 base at V and 3 bases at J, leaving 3 bases unmatched. CDR3 size: 14 residues. The chain's CDR3 is CASSQGQGLYEQYF. CDR3 DNA sequence: TGTGCCAGCAGCCAAGGACAGGGTCTCTACGAGCAGTACTTC.

The rearrangement uses TRBV5-4 and TRBJ2-7; TRBD2 matches at 7 bases. Germline loops: CDR1 SGHNT, CDR2 YYREEE (reference sequence). The CDR3 covers 15 residues. Trimming took 4 bases from V and 4 from J; bases not matched to a gene: 11. The chain's CDR3 is CASSQGPGLQYEQYF. The CDR3 coding sequence is TGTGCCAGCAGCCAAGGACCGGGACTACAGTACGAGCAGTACTTC.

CDR3 sequence reads: CASRLTGDNTGELFF. The CDR3 DNA reads TGTGCCAGCAGACTCACAGGGGATAACACCGGGGAGCTGTTTTTT. This chain links TRBV28 with TRBJ2-2; 7 nucleotides match TRBD1. This CDR3 has 15 residues. Germline CDR1 is MDHEN and CDR2 is SYDVKM. With V trimmed by 6 bases and J by 2 bases, 6 bases remained unmatched.

The chain has TRBV2 and TRBJ1-4; no clear D gene. With 6 bases removed from V and 0 bases from J, the gap between germline ends came to 8 bases. The CDR3 has 14 amino acids. CDR1 and CDR2 from the germline V gene are SNHLY and FYNNEI. The CDR3 nucleotides are TGTGCCAGCAGGATCACAGCAACTAATGAAAAACTGTTTTTT. Residues: CASRITATNEKLFF.

The chain joins TRBV28 to TRBJ2-7; 7 nucleotides line up with TRBD1. Germline V CDR1 and CDR2: MDHEN, SYDVKM. CDR3 length equals 14 residues. After removal of 2 bases from V and 2 bases from J, the junction contained 3 bases not matched to a gene. CDR3 nucleotide sequence: TGTGCCAGCAGTTTAGAGGGGGCGACCTACGAGCAGTACTTC. Translation: CASSLEGATYEQYF. Drawing the rest from reference TRBV28 and TRBJ2-7, the complete variable domain is DVKVTQSSRYLVKRTGEKVFLECVQDMDHENMFWYRQDPGLGLRLIYFSYDVKMKEKGDIPEGYSVSREKKERFSLILESASTNQTSMYLCASSLEGATYEQYFGPGTRLTVT.

The CDR3 here is CASSPTGGRTYEQYF. The CDR3 region has the DNA TGTGCCAGCAGCCCAACAGGGGGCAGAACCTACGAGCAGTACTTC. The J gene is TRBJ2-7, the V gene TRBV7-2, with 9 bases lining up with TRBD1. Trimming at V came to 5 bases and at J to 2 bases, leaving 7 bases not matched to a gene. The germline CDR1 and CDR2 sequences are SGHTA and FQGNSA. The CDR3 spans 15 residues. Together with reference TRBV7-2 and TRBJ2-7, the CDR3 gives the full variable domain: GAGVSQSPSNKVTEKGKDVELRCDPISGHTALYWYRQSLGQGLEFLIYFQGNSAPDKSGLPSDRFSAERTGGSVSTLTIQRTQQEDSAVYLCASSPTGGRTYEQYFGPGTRLTVT.

V and J are TRBV6-1 and TRBJ2-5; 10 bases are a match to TRBD1. CDR3 length: 14 residues. The germline gives CDR1 MNHNS, CDR2 SASEGT. Unmatched junction bases numbered 4, after V lost 3 bases and J lost 6 bases. This CDR3 reads CASSDRDRGKTQYF. CDR3 DNA sequence: TGTGCCAGCAGTGACCGGGACAGGGGAAAGACCCAGTACTTC.

J is TRBJ2-1 and V is TRBV7-2; the match to TRBD2 covers 8 bases. The CDR3 extends over 15 amino acids. V trimming: 5 bases; J trimming: 2 bases; junction bases outside the gene matches: 5. The germline CDR1 and CDR2 sequences are SGHTA and FQGNSA. Written as DNA, the CDR3 is TGTGCCAGCAGCCTCCGGGGGGGGCCCTACAATGAGCAGTTCTTC. This sequence encodes CASSLRGGPYNEQFF.

The chain recombines TRBV10-3 with TRBJ1-2, with D tentatively TRBD1 (5 bases). The V gene's germline CDR1 is ENHRY and CDR2 SYGVKD. V was clipped by 5 bases and J by 6 bases, with 19 bases between them. There are 15 residues in the CDR3. The CDR3 sequence: CAISISDKSLNGYTF. CDR3 nucleotides: TGTGCCATCAGTATCTCGGACAAATCACTCAATGGCTACACCTTC.

This chain links TRBV18 with TRBJ2-7; TRBD1 might be the D (5 bases). The length of the CDR3 is 11 residues. Germline-derived CDR1 and CDR2 are KGHSH and LQKENI. V dropped 4 bases and J dropped 7 bases, with 8 bases sitting between them. The CDR3 nucleotides are TGTGCCAGCTCACAGGGGTGGGAGCAGTACTTC. Amino acid sequence: CASSQGWEQYF.

J is TRBJ1-2 and V is TRBV19; 12 nucleotides align to TRBD1. V dropped 4 bases and J dropped 7; count of bases not matched to a gene: 13. CDR1 is LNHDA and CDR2 is SQIVND in the germline V gene (reference sequence). The CDR3 extends over 17 amino acids. CDR3 sequence reads: CASSTGTGGQVSGGYTF. CDR3 sequence (DNA): TGTGCCAGTAGTACCGGGACAGGGGGCCAAGTGAGCGGTGGCTACACCTTC.

CDR3 loop: CATSRGVGGGDTGELFF. DNA for the CDR3: TGTGCCACCAGCAGGGGGGTCGGGGGAGGCGACACCGGGGAGCTGTTTTTT. V usage is TRBV15 and J usage is TRBJ2-2; tentatively, D is TRBD2 (6 bases). The CDR3 covers 17 residues. V was clipped by 3 bases and J by 3 bases, with 17 bases between them. Germline V gene lookup returns CDR1 LNHNV and CDR2 YYDKDF (reference sequence).

The chain carries TRBV5-1 and TRBJ2-3; TRBD2 matches 8 bases. The CDR3 sequence is 15 residues long. CDR1 and CDR2 from the germline V gene are SGHRS and YFSETQ. J lost 1 base, V lost 5 bases, and 6 bases had no gene match. The CDR3 reads CASRMAGGGTDTQYF. The CDR3 DNA reads TGCGCCAGCAGGATGGCGGGGGGCGGCACAGATACGCAGTATTTT.

The rearrangement links TRBV24-1 to TRBJ2-5; 7 positions agree with TRBD2. Germline V gene lookup returns CDR1 KGHDR and CDR2 SFDVKD. The CDR3 length is 16 residues. Trimming cost V 1 base and J 4 bases; bases outside gene matches: 8. In DNA form, the CDR3 reads TGTGCCACCAGTGATTTCGCGCGGGGGTTCGGAGAGACCCAGTACTTC. Protein: CATSDFARGFGETQYF.

The chain uses TRBV4-3 and TRBJ2-1, with 14 positions matching TRBD2. Germline CDR1 and CDR2: LGHNA and YSLEER. V trimming: 4 bases; J trimming: 8 bases; junction bases outside the gene matches: 4. The CDR3 extends over 15 amino acids. The CDR3 reads CASSRGTSGSHEQFF. The CDR3 DNA sequence: TGCGCCAGCAGCCGTGGGACTAGCGGGAGCCATGAGCAGTTCTTC.

V usage is TRBV4-1 and J usage is TRBJ2-4, with a possible D match to TRBD1 (6 bases). The CDR3 runs to 16 residues. V lost 0 bases and J lost 3, with 12 bases in between. In germline, CDR1 is MGHRA, CDR2 YSYEKL. CDR3 DNA sequence: TGCGCCAGCAGCCAAGAACCGGGACACTACAAAAACATTCAGTACTTC. Its translation is CASSQEPGHYKNIQYF.

This sequence joins TRBV19 and TRBJ1-4; TRBD1 agrees at 7 bases. Germline loops: CDR1 LNHDA, CDR2 SQIVND (reference sequence). Germline trimming cut 1 base from V and 7 bases from J; bases unmatched to any gene: 9. The CDR3 extends over 16 amino acids. The CDR3, as DNA: TGTGCCAGTAGTATAGGCACAGGGGCCCGGGGTGAAAAACTGTTTTTT. It yields the protein CASSIGTGARGEKLFF.

J is TRBJ1-4 and V is TRBV15; D is possibly TRBD1 (5 bases). The V end lost 3 bases, the J end lost 1 base, and 6 bases lay between the germline ends. The CDR3 sequence is 14 residues long. Per germline, CDR1 LNHNV and CDR2 YYDKDF (reference sequence). The chain's CDR3 is CATSSDRTNEKLFF. CDR3 DNA: TGTGCCACCAGCAGCGACAGAACTAATGAAAAACTGTTTTTT.

This clone was detected only once. The V and J genes are TRBV5-6 and TRBJ2-7, with D possibly TRBD1 on 6 matching bases. In germline, CDR1 is SGHDT, CDR2 YYEEEE. With 4 bases removed from V and 9 bases from J, the gap between germline ends came to 23 bases. This CDR3 is built from 15 residues. The CDR3 sequence: CASSPLGAGEVGQYF. In nucleotides, the CDR3 is TGTGCCAGCAGCCCCCTGGGGGCAGGCGAGGTCGGGCAGTACTTC.

V is TRBV4-3 and J is TRBJ2-7, with 7 bases aligning to TRBD1. The CDR3 contains 15 residues. V trimming: 1 base; J trimming: 1 base; junction bases outside the gene matches: 4. From germline, CDR1 is LGHNA and CDR2 YSLEER. The CDR3 nucleotides are TGCGCCAGCAGCCAAGGGACAGGCCTTTCCTACGAGCAGTACTTC. Protein sequence: CASSQGTGLSYEQYF.

This clone showed up just once. CDR3 protein: CASSYTSLGNEQFF. The DNA of the CDR3 is TGTGCCAGCAGTTACACTAGCCTGGGCAATGAGCAGTTCTTC. The rearrangement links TRBV6-2 or TRBV6-3 to TRBJ2-1; D may be TRBD2 (6 bases). Germline V lookup: CDR1 MNHEY, CDR2 SVGEGT. This CDR3 has 14 amino acids. The ends were cut back, 2 bases at V and 6 bases at J, with 11 bases in the middle.